These T cell receptor beta chains were read from a single sample in a study of blood T cell repertoires in COVID-19. Using immunoSEQ multiplex PCR, the repertoire was profiled, and TCRdb retains in-frame clones only, with some absent. Of 150,000 to 200,000 clones listed, about four fifths are singletons. Sequenced sample: peripheral blood. These receptors all come from a woman aged 65 to 85 who had recovered from COVID-19. CDR3s include the opening cysteine and the closing phenylalanine or tryptophan. D genes are given only for firm matches. Clone size appears in some rows only: once, few, many, or a class for an expanded clone.

D gene	V gene	clone size	J gene	CDR3 protein	CDR3 DNA
TRBD2	TRBV5-4	-	TRBJ2-2	CASSRGLGAGELFF	TGTGCCAGCAGCCGAGGACTAGGGGCCGGGGAGCTGTTTTTT
-	TRBV27	once	TRBJ1-2	CASSPIVGGAGGYTF	TGTGCCAGCAGCCCGATCGTTGGGGGGGCGGGCGGCTACACCTTC
-	TRBV20-1	-	TRBJ1-5	CSASDADSNQPQHF	TGCAGTGCTAGTGATGCAGATAGCAATCAGCCCCAGCATTTT
-	TRBV3-1/TRBV3-2	-	TRBJ2-7	CASSRALYEQYF	TGTGCCAGCAGCCGGGCCCTATACGAGCAGTACTTC
TRBD1	TRBV5-1	once	TRBJ2-7	CASSPHPGQGPLGSEQYF	TGCGCCAGCAGCCCACACCCGGGACAGGGCCCCCTGGGGAGTGAGCAGTACTTC
TRBD1	TRBV19	-	TRBJ1-5	CASSLRLRGPLNRGGQPQHF	TGTGCCAGTAGTCTCCGCTTGAGGGGGCCCCTCAATCGGGGGGGTCAGCCCCAGCATTTT
TRBD2	TRBV28	-	TRBJ2-7	CASSSGTSGSLRYEQYF	TGTGCCAGCAGCTCCGGGACTAGCGGGAGTCTACGGTACGAGCAGTACTTC
TRBD1	TRBV10-1	few	TRBJ2-1	CASSVDRGRRAGREQFF	TGCGCCAGCAGTGTGGACAGGGGGCGCAGGGCCGGGCGTGAGCAGTTCTTC
-	TRBV4-2	once	TRBJ1-5	CASSPKPGGDQPQHF	TGTGCCAGCAGCCCCAAGCCTGGGGGCGATCAGCCCCAGCATTTT
TRBD1	TRBV5-1	-	TRBJ2-2	CASSLEGALGELFF	TGCGCCAGCAGCTTGGAGGGGGCTCTCGGGGAGCTGTTTTTT
-	TRBV11-2	-	TRBJ1-4	CASSLVWQANEKLFF	TGTGCCAGCAGCTTAGTTTGGCAAGCTAATGAAAAACTGTTTTTT
-	TRBV2	-	TRBJ1-5	CASSANRVGNQPQHF	TGTGCCAGCAGCGCCAACAGGGTGGGGAATCAGCCCCAGCATTTT
-	TRBV18	-	TRBJ2-6	CASSPGAGVYSGANVLTF	TGTGCCAGCTCACCGGGGGCAGGGGTCTACTCTGGGGCCAACGTCCTGACTTTC
-	TRBV18	-	TRBJ2-5	CASSPPRPQETQYF	TGTGCCAGCTCACCCCCTAGGCCTCAAGAGACCCAGTACTTC
TRBD2	TRBV4-2	-	TRBJ2-3	CASSQVSGRAPDTQYF	TGTGCCAGCAGCCAAGTCAGCGGGAGGGCCCCAGATACGCAGTATTTT
TRBD1	TRBV7-3	-	TRBJ1-1	CASSQLRDSEAFF	TGTGCCAGCAGCCAGCTGCGGGACAGTGAAGCTTTCTTT
TRBD1	TRBV27	-	TRBJ1-1	CASSPAGTGRTEAFF	TGTGCCAGCAGCCCCGCGGGGACAGGGAGAACTGAAGCTTTCTTT
TRBD1	TRBV3-1/TRBV3-2	-	TRBJ2-7	CASSPGTGAREQYF	TGTGCCAGCAGCCCCGGGACAGGGGCGAGGGAGCAGTACTTC
-	TRBV4-1	-	TRBJ2-3	CASSQAAGSLPDTQYF	TGCGCCAGCAGCCAAGCGGCCGGGAGTCTCCCAGATACGCAGTATTTT
-	TRBV19	-	TRBJ2-2	CASSMSANTGELFF	TGTGCCAGTAGTATGTCAGCGAACACCGGGGAGCTGTTTTTT
-	TRBV7-9	-	TRBJ1-2	CASSSGVANYGYTF	TGTGCCAGCAGCTCAGGGGTGGCTAACTATGGCTACACCTTC
-	TRBV28	-	TRBJ2-3	CAARRGTDTQYF	TGTGCCGCTCGCAGGGGCACAGATACGCAGTATTTT
-	TRBV4-1	-	TRBJ1-2	CASSTDLFYGYTF	TGCGCCAGCAGCACCGACTTGTTCTATGGCTACACCTTC
TRBD1	TRBV28	-	TRBJ1-2	CASSLGGTGRRYGYTF	TGTGCCAGCAGTTTGGGGGGGACAGGGCGCCGCTATGGCTACACCTTC
TRBD1	TRBV11-2	-	TRBJ1-2	CASSGTGTRRYGYTF	TGTGCCAGCAGCGGGACAGGGACCCGTCGGTATGGCTACACCTTC
TRBD1	TRBV18	-	TRBJ1-1	CASSPSTGGLTEAFF	TGTGCCAGCTCACCCTCGACAGGGGGTCTCACTGAAGCTTTCTTT
-	TRBV12-3/TRBV12-4	-	TRBJ1-5	CASTRADQPQHF	TGTGCCAGCACCCGAGCCGATCAGCCCCAGCATTTT
-	TRBV5-1	-	TRBJ1-5	CASSFGGRDQPQHF	TGCGCCAGCAGCTTCGGTGGGAGGGATCAGCCCCAGCATTTT
TRBD2	TRBV5-4	few	TRBJ2-5	CASSALLAGGGETQYF	TGTGCCAGCAGCGCACTACTAGCGGGAGGGGGGGAGACCCAGTACTTC
-	TRBV5-1	-	TRBJ2-1	CASSLEGGPPALDEQFF	TGCGCCAGCAGCTTGGAGGGAGGACCCCCGGCGCTCGATGAGCAGTTCTTC
TRBD2	TRBV11-2	-	TRBJ2-7	CASSLDHPAGGPGEQYF	TGTGCCAGCAGCTTAGATCATCCAGCGGGGGGGCCGGGGGAGCAGTACTTC
-	TRBV2	-	TRBJ1-2	CASSIGVNYGYTF	TGTGCCAGCAGTATCGGGGTTAACTATGGCTACACCTTC
-	TRBV5-1	-	TRBJ2-3	CASSLDGPRTDTQYF	TGCGCCAGCAGCTTGGATGGGCCACGCACAGATACGCAGTATTTT
TRBD1	TRBV28	-	TRBJ1-1	CASTPAQGALNTEAFF	TGTGCCAGCACCCCCGCCCAGGGGGCCCTGAACACTGAAGCTTTCTTT
-	TRBV15	-	TRBJ2-4	CATSSLVAKNIQYF	TGTGCCACCAGCAGCCTAGTAGCCAAAAACATTCAGTACTTC
TRBD2	TRBV6-1	-	TRBJ2-1	CASSEALAGGPVEQFF	TGTGCCAGCAGTGAGGCCCTAGCGGGGGGGCCTGTCGAGCAGTTCTTC
-	TRBV4-1	-	TRBJ1-1	CASSQGHRETEAFF	TGCGCCAGCAGCCAAGGTCACAGGGAGACTGAAGCTTTCTTT
-	TRBV7-6	once	TRBJ1-2	CASSLGAGFDYGYTF	TGTGCCAGCAGCTTAGGGGCAGGGTTCGACTATGGCTACACCTTC
TRBD2	TRBV14	-	TRBJ2-2	CASSLRPPSGSGNTGELFF	TGTGCCAGCAGCCTCCGGCCCCCTAGCGGGAGCGGGAACACCGGGGAGCTGTTTTTT
-	TRBV12-3/TRBV12-4	-	TRBJ2-1	CASSSGGSVGQFF	TGTGCCAGCAGCTCCGGCGGCTCGGTGGGGCAGTTCTTC
-	TRBV5-8	-	TRBJ1-5	CASSWGSAKKHF	TGTGCCAGCAGCTGGGGCTCTGCCAAGAAGCATTTT
-	TRBV7-3	once	TRBJ2-2	CASSLAGGNTGELFF	TGTGCCAGCAGCTTAGCCGGCGGGAACACCGGGGAGCTGTTTTTT
-	TRBV9	once	TRBJ2-7	CASSVGSGSGYEQYF	TGTGCCAGCAGCGTAGGCTCGGGGAGCGGCTACGAGCAGTACTTC
-	TRBV7-6	-	TRBJ1-2	CASSPLEGGGPYGYTF	TGTGCCAGCAGCCCCCTAGAAGGGGGGGGTCCCTATGGCTACACCTTC
TRBD1	TRBV2	-	TRBJ1-4	CASRKTGGKLFF	TGTGCCAGCAGGAAGACAGGGGGAAAACTGTTTTTT
TRBD2	TRBV4-2	-	TRBJ2-1	CASSTRSGSRGEQFF	TGTGCCAGCAGCACCCGGAGCGGGAGCAGGGGTGAGCAGTTCTTC
TRBD2	TRBV15	-	TRBJ2-7	CATSRDLGLAGYEQYF	TGTGCCACCAGCAGAGATTTGGGACTAGCGGGTTACGAGCAGTACTTC
TRBD2	TRBV6-4	-	TRBJ2-1	CASRTRLANEQFF	TGTGCCAGCAGAACCCGACTAGCGAATGAGCAGTTCTTC
-	TRBV5-1	-	TRBJ2-1	CASSLGQGHNEQFF	TGCGCCAGCAGCTTGGGGCAGGGGCACAATGAGCAGTTCTTC
-	TRBV30	-	TRBJ2-2	CAWSPSGELFF	TGTGCCTGGAGTCCGTCCGGGGAGCTGTTTTTT
TRBD2	TRBV15	few	TRBJ2-7	CATSRGEGQYPYEQYF	TGTGCCACCAGCAGAGGGGAGGGGCAGTACCCCTACGAGCAGTACTTC
-	TRBV10-3	-	TRBJ1-4	CAISEGEAAEKLFF	TGTGCCATCAGTGAGGGCGAGGCAGCTGAAAAACTGTTTTTT
TRBD2	TRBV28	-	TRBJ2-5	CASSFTSGRQETQYF	TGTGCCAGCAGTTTTACTAGCGGGAGGCAAGAGACCCAGTACTTC
-	TRBV20-1	-	TRBJ2-2	CSARRWGELFF	TGCAGTGCTAGACGGTGGGGGGAGCTGTTTTTT
TRBD1	TRBV3-1/TRBV3-2	-	TRBJ2-7	CASSPMGQGRNEQYF	TGTGCCAGCAGCCCTATGGGACAGGGGAGGAACGAGCAGTACTTC